These T cell receptor beta chains were read from a single sample in a study of radiation and T cells in renal cell carcinoma. TCRdb's copy holds only in-frame clones and misses some; the assay was immunoSEQ multiplex PCR. The data show around 130,000 clones, 70% to 90% seen once. The source was blood, collected from a patient whose treatment included radiotherapy and nephrectomy. Receptors originate from a woman aged 55-69 years with renal cell carcinoma. Each CDR3 is given with its conserved first and last residue. The order of the fields is V gene, clone size, J gene, D gene, CDR3 length, CDR3 protein, CDR3 DNA. D genes are given only for firm matches. A row's size may be missing; if present it is once, few, many or a size class.

V: TRBV29-1
size: once
J: TRBJ1-1
D: -
length: 11
CDR3: CSVGRGDGAFF
DNA: TGCAGCGTGGGACGGGGCGACGGAGCTTTCTTT

V: TRBV5-1
size: -
J: TRBJ2-2
D: -
length: 13
CDR3: CASSSRDTGELFF
DNA: TGCGCCAGCAGCTCCCGAGACACCGGGGAGCTGTTTTTT

V: TRBV2
size: -
J: TRBJ1-2
D: TRBD1
length: 15
CDR3: CASSERGQGAGGYTF
DNA: TGTGCCAGCAGTGAAAGGGGACAGGGGGCGGGAGGCTACACCTTC

V: TRBV19
size: -
J: TRBJ2-3
D: -
length: 14
CDR3: CASSAGPSTDTQYF
DNA: TGTGCCAGTAGTGCGGGGCCTAGCACAGATACGCAGTATTTT

V: TRBV19
size: -
J: TRBJ2-7
D: TRBD2
length: 17
CDR3: CASLLTGGPGRHLEQYF
DNA: TGTGCCAGCCTACTGACGGGAGGGCCGGGACGGCATCTCGAGCAGTACTTC

V: TRBV9
size: -
J: TRBJ1-2
D: TRBD1
length: 17
CDR3: CASSVESTRGQAYGYTF
DNA: TGTGCCAGCAGCGTAGAATCTACGAGGGGACAGGCCTATGGCTACACCTTC

V: TRBV19
size: -
J: TRBJ2-5
D: -
length: 14
CDR3: CASSINRDDREQYF
DNA: TGTGCCAGTAGTATCAACAGGGATGATCGGGAGCAGTACTTC

V: TRBV6-1
size: once
J: TRBJ1-3
D: TRBD1
length: 15
CDR3: CASKGDRATGNTIYF
DNA: TGTGCCAGCAAGGGGGACAGGGCTACTGGAAACACCATATATTTT

V: TRBV2
size: once
J: TRBJ2-3
D: -
length: 13
CDR3: CASSEAQPLRQYF
DNA: TGTGCCAGCAGTGAAGCTCAACCCCTGAGGCAGTATTTT

V: TRBV4-1
size: -
J: TRBJ2-7
D: -
length: 15
CDR3: CASSQVTGGWYEQYF
DNA: TGCGCCAGCAGCCAAGTGACAGGAGGATGGTACGAGCAGTACTTC

V: TRBV6-4
size: -
J: TRBJ2-5
D: -
length: 13
CDR3: CASSRQGGETQYF
DNA: TGTGCCAGCAGCCGACAGGGAGGAGAGACCCAGTACTTC

V: TRBV19
size: once
J: TRBJ1-1
D: -
length: 15
CDR3: CASSIGEGWNTEAFF
DNA: TGTGCCAGTAGCATCGGAGAGGGGTGGAACACTGAAGCTTTCTTT

V: TRBV19
size: -
J: TRBJ2-1
D: -
length: 14
CDR3: CASSIMAGTNEQFF
DNA: TGTGCCAGTAGTATAATGGCAGGGACGAATGAGCAGTTCTTC

V: TRBV27
size: -
J: TRBJ2-5
D: -
length: 11
CDR3: CASAQAETQYF
DNA: TGTGCCAGCGCCCAGGCGGAGACCCAGTACTTC

V: TRBV27
size: -
J: TRBJ1-1
D: TRBD1
length: 16
CDR3: CASSPGTGGAYTEAFF
DNA: TGTGCCAGCAGCCCCGGGACAGGGGGCGCGTACACTGAAGCTTTCTTT

V: TRBV5-1
size: -
J: TRBJ1-2
D: -
length: 14
CDR3: CASRPTTSNYGYTF
DNA: TGCGCCAGCAGACCCACAACTTCTAACTATGGCTACACCTTC

V: TRBV4-3
size: -
J: TRBJ2-1
D: TRBD2
length: 13
CDR3: CASSQEVRGVGFF
DNA: TGCGCCAGCAGCCAAGAAGTACGGGGGGTTGGGTTCTTC

V: TRBV28
size: -
J: TRBJ1-2
D: -
length: 13
CDR3: CASGAKFNYGYTF
DNA: TGTGCCAGCGGGGCGAAATTTAACTATGGCTACACCTTC

V: TRBV28
size: -
J: TRBJ1-2
D: -
length: 14
CDR3: CASRVTVANYGYTF
DNA: TGTGCCAGCAGGGTGACAGTCGCTAACTATGGCTACACCTTC

V: TRBV7-2
size: -
J: TRBJ1-3
D: -
length: 12
CDR3: CASSVLRNTIYF
DNA: TGTGCCAGCAGCGTTCTTAGAAACACCATATATTTT

V: TRBV10-3
size: -
J: TRBJ2-1
D: TRBD2
length: 15
CDR3: CAIMGAGAFNNEQFF
DNA: TGTGCCATCATGGGAGCGGGAGCATTCAACAATGAGCAGTTCTTC

V: TRBV18
size: -
J: TRBJ2-2
D: TRBD1
length: 13
CDR3: CASSLDRGGELFF
DNA: TGTGCCAGCTCCCTGGACAGGGGCGGGGAGCTGTTTTTT

V: TRBV6-1
size: -
J: TRBJ2-4
D: -
length: 12
CDR3: CASSEQGNIQYF
DNA: TGTGCCAGCAGTGAGCAGGGCAACATTCAGTACTTC

V: TRBV5-1
size: -
J: TRBJ2-5
D: -
length: 13
CDR3: CASNTGAGETQYF
DNA: TGCGCCAGCAATACCGGAGCCGGGGAGACCCAGTACTTC

V: TRBV6-5
size: once
J: TRBJ1-1
D: TRBD1
length: 14
CDR3: CASTSTGAGTEAFF
DNA: TGTGCCAGCACCTCGACAGGGGCGGGCACTGAAGCTTTCTTT

V: TRBV6-5
size: -
J: TRBJ2-2
D: TRBD2
length: 13
CDR3: CASRTSDTGELFF
DNA: TGTGCCAGCCGGACTAGCGATACCGGGGAGCTGTTTTTT

V: TRBV5-5
size: -
J: TRBJ2-4
D: -
length: 12
CDR3: CASSLDAVTEYF
DNA: TGTGCCAGCAGCTTGGATGCGGTCACCGAGTACTTC

V: TRBV5-4
size: -
J: TRBJ1-6
D: TRBD1
length: 14
CDR3: CASRWTGLNSPLHF
DNA: TGTGCCAGCAGATGGACAGGTTTGAATTCACCCCTCCACTTT

V: TRBV19
size: -
J: TRBJ2-1
D: -
length: 15
CDR3: CATQFAGPGNNEQFF
DNA: TGTGCCACCCAGTTTGCCGGGCCGGGGAACAATGAGCAGTTCTTC

V: TRBV28
size: -
J: TRBJ2-7
D: -
length: 15
CDR3: CASSYATTGSYEQYF
DNA: TGTGCCAGCAGTTACGCAACTACCGGCTCCTACGAGCAGTACTTC

V: TRBV7-9
size: -
J: TRBJ2-1
D: TRBD2
length: 17
CDR3: CASSSPFSAGGHNEQFF
DNA: TGTGCCAGCAGCTCCCCTTTTTCAGCGGGGGGTCACAATGAGCAGTTCTTC

V: TRBV28
size: -
J: TRBJ1-5
D: TRBD1
length: 17
CDR3: CASSLISQGALNQPQHF
DNA: TGTGCCAGCAGTTTGATATCACAGGGGGCCCTTAATCAGCCCCAGCATTTT

V: TRBV28
size: -
J: TRBJ2-3
D: -
length: 17
CDR3: CASSSRGRGMMSDTQYF
DNA: TGTGCCAGCAGTTCCAGGGGTCGGGGGATGATGTCAGATACGCAGTATTTT

V: TRBV7-6
size: few
J: TRBJ1-2
D: -
length: 14
CDR3: CASSLEGRGYGYTF
DNA: TGTGCCAGCAGCTTAGAGGGCAGGGGCTATGGCTACACCTTC

V: TRBV6-5
size: -
J: TRBJ2-1
D: -
length: 14
CDR3: CASSFSMEDSEQFF
DNA: TGTGCCAGCAGTTTTTCGATGGAGGACAGTGAGCAGTTCTTC

V: TRBV2
size: -
J: TRBJ1-4
D: -
length: 13
CDR3: CASSAGLGGKLFF
DNA: TGTGCCAGCAGTGCGGGGTTGGGGGGAAAACTGTTTTTT

V: TRBV7-3
size: few
J: TRBJ2-1
D: TRBD2
length: 16
CDR3: CASSLTAGGSYNEQFF
DNA: TGTGCCAGCAGCTTAACGGCGGGAGGCTCCTACAATGAGCAGTTCTTC

V: TRBV2
size: -
J: TRBJ2-3
D: -
length: 15
CDR3: CASTDWGGALQAQYF
DNA: TGTGCCAGCACCGACTGGGGGGGGGCCCTCCAAGCGCAGTATTTT

V: TRBV19
size: few
J: TRBJ2-1
D: -
length: 11
CDR3: CASSITSEQFF
DNA: TGTGCCAGTAGTATAACGAGTGAGCAGTTCTTC

V: TRBV5-4
size: once
J: TRBJ1-2
D: TRBD1
length: 16
CDR3: CASSSSPGQVNYGYTF
DNA: TGTGCCAGCAGCTCCTCCCCGGGACAGGTGAACTATGGCTACACCTTC

V: TRBV14
size: many
J: TRBJ1-1
D: -
length: 13
CDR3: CASSQGIITEAFF
DNA: TGTGCCAGCAGCCAAGGGATAATTACTGAAGCTTTCTTT

V: TRBV9
size: -
J: TRBJ2-1
D: TRBD2
length: 19
CDR3: CASSGFTSGSRGSYNEQFF
DNA: TGTGCCAGCAGCGGATTTACTAGCGGGAGTCGTGGCTCCTACAATGAGCAGTTCTTC

V: TRBV2
size: -
J: TRBJ2-7
D: -
length: 15
CDR3: CASRSQSLSSYEQYF
DNA: TGTGCCAGCAGATCCCAGAGCCTGAGCTCCTACGAGCAGTACTTC